The 30 T cell receptor beta chains given below trace back to one sample, sequenced in a study of cytomegalovirus exposure and HLA in healthy donors. PCR employed 60 Vbeta and 13 Jbeta primers. The assay was immunoSEQ multiplex PCR, and TCRdb's table has in-frame clones only and misses some. The data contain under 150,000 clones, 68% of them singletons. Sequences were obtained from PBMCs. The receptors come from a man aged 55 to 69 in good health and CMV-seronegative.

The rearrangement uses TRBV29-1 and TRBJ1-4, with 11 bases identical to TRBD1. With V trimmed by 8 bases and J by 10 bases, 9 bases remained unmatched. This CDR3 is 13 amino acids long. CDR1 is SQVTM, CDR2 ANQGSEA, per germline. In nucleotides, the CDR3 is TGCAGCTTTACCGGGACAGGGGGAGGAAAACTGTTTTTT. Translation: CSFTGTGGGKLFF.

The V call is TRBV5-1, the J call TRBJ1-1, with TRBD1 identical over 8 bases. This CDR3 has 17 residues. CDR1 and CDR2 (germline): SGHRS, YFSETQ. The trim removed 4 bases at V and 3 bases at J, leaving 14 bases unmatched. CDR3 DNA sequence: TGCGCCAGCAGCCGGGACAGGAGATTAGGAAAGGACACTGAAGCTTTCTTT. Translation: CASSRDRRLGKDTEAFF.

The rearrangement uses TRBV28 and TRBJ1-5, with D possibly being TRBD1 (6 bases). The germline CDR1 and CDR2 sequences are MDHEN and SYDVKM. This CDR3 comprises 14 residues. The ends were cut back, 8 bases at V and 6 bases at J, with 17 bases in the middle. The CDR3 DNA reads as TGTGCCAGCTCCCGAACCCGGGACATTCAGCCCCAGCATTTT. This encodes CASSRTRDIQPQHF.

V and J are TRBV30 and TRBJ2-1, with 13 bases identical to TRBD2. The CDR3 has 14 residues. Germline V lookup: CDR1 GTSNPN, CDR2 SVGIG (reference sequence). The junction had 10 bases not matched to a gene; V was cut back by 3 bases and J by 14 bases. The CDR3 reads CAWRGGLAGRREFF. Here the CDR3 DNA reads TGTGCCTGGAGGGGGGGACTAGCGGGAAGAAGGGAGTTCTTC.

Here the CDR3 DNA reads TGCAGTGCCGTGGACGGGAATGGCTACACCTTC. Translation gives CSAVDGNGYTF. The J gene is TRBJ1-2, the V gene TRBV20-1; D remains unclear. The CDR3 totals 11 residues. The germline V gene has CDR1 DFQATT and CDR2 SNEGSKA (reference sequence). V was shortened by 6 bases and J by 6 bases, with 11 bases between the two germline ends.

The chain carries TRBV5-1 and TRBJ2-2; 7 nucleotides line up with TRBD2. The CDR3 covers 16 residues. The junction had 8 bases not matched to a gene; V was cut back by 0 bases and J by 6 bases. From germline, CDR1 is SGHRS and CDR2 YFSETQ. Written as DNA, the CDR3 is TGCGCCAGCAGCTTGGCGACGGCGGGAGTGGCCGGGGAGCTGTTTTTT. Translation: CASSLATAGVAGELFF.

The rearrangement uses TRBV15 and TRBJ2-3; D unresolved. The CDR3 consists of 14 residues. CDR1 LNHNV and CDR2 YYDKDF come from the germline V gene (reference sequence). V lost 2 bases to trimming and J lost 1 base, with 7 bases between them. The CDR3 reads CATSRLLGTDTQYF. The CDR3 DNA is TGTGCCACCAGCAGACTATTGGGCACAGATACGCAGTATTTT.

The V and J genes are TRBV7-3 and TRBJ2-3, with 7 bases that match TRBD2. CDR1 is SGHTA, CDR2 FQGTGA, per germline. This CDR3 spans 16 amino acids. Germline trimming cut 1 base from V and 1 base from J; bases unmatched to any gene: 5. CDR3 in DNA: TGTGCCAGCAGCTTAAACGGGCTAGCGGGCACAGATACGCAGTATTTT. Its translation is CASSLNGLAGTDTQYF.

For this clone: Its ends do not fully match the called genes, so a read error is possible. The gene calls are TRBV6-1 and TRBJ1-5; D gene uncertain. There are 12 residues in the CDR3. CDR1 MNHNS and CDR2 SASEGT come from the germline V gene. The CDR3 reads CASSETGQLQHF. The CDR3 region has the DNA TGTGCCAGCAGTGAGACGGGTCAGCTCCAGCATTTT.

The chain couples TRBV28 to TRBJ1-1, with unresolved D. Germline V gene data show CDR1 as MDHEN and CDR2 as SYDVKM. The germline V and J ends were trimmed by 7 bases and 4 bases, with 10 bases remaining between them. The CDR3 has 12 residues. Written as DNA, the CDR3 is TGTGCCAGCATGGGAGGGAGCACTGAAGCTTTCTTT. It yields the protein CASMGGSTEAFF. Full variable domain (rest looked up from reference TRBV28 and TRBJ1-1): DVKVTQSSRYLVKRTGEKVFLECVQDMDHENMFWYRQDPGLGLRLIYFSYDVKMKEKGDIPEGYSVSREKKERFSLILESASTNQTSMYLCASMGGSTEAFFGQGTRLTVV.

CDR3 nucleotides: TGTGCCAGCAGCGTAGATGACAGGAACTACAATGAGCAGTTCTTC. This sequence encodes CASSVDDRNYNEQFF. V usage is TRBV9 and J usage is TRBJ2-1, with D possibly TRBD1 on 6 matching bases. Trimming left V 0 bases short and J 3 bases short, with 10 bases between. The CDR3 totals 15 residues. Germline CDR1 and CDR2: SGDLS and YYNGEE.

This clone was counted a single time. V and J are TRBV5-4 and TRBJ1-1; D possibly corresponds to TRBD1 (6 bases). Germline values: CDR1 SGHNT, CDR2 YYREEE (reference sequence). V was pared by 0 bases and J by 5 bases, with 11 bases between. This CDR3 is built from 14 residues. The CDR3 is CASSLAGAPTEAFF. The CDR3 DNA reads as TGTGCCAGCAGCTTGGCAGGGGCGCCTACTGAAGCTTTCTTT.

The chain employs TRBV7-6 and TRBJ2-3; 8 bases are shared with TRBD2. With V trimmed by 5 bases and J by 6 bases, 19 bases remained unmatched. CDR1 and CDR2 from the germline V gene are SGHVS and FNYEAQ. This CDR3 has 18 residues. The CDR3 nucleotides are TGTGCCAGCAGCCTCGGGGGAAGCGGGAGTACGGTCATGGATACGCAGTATTTT. Translating it yields CASSLGGSGSTVMDTQYF.

This sequence joins TRBV6-4 and TRBJ1-2, with 7 bases matching TRBD1. This CDR3 contains 13 residues. J was trimmed by 6 bases and V by 5 bases; bases with no gene match: 6. Germline V gene lookup returns CDR1 MRHNA and CDR2 SNTAGT. The chain's CDR3 is CASSRRGFDGYTF. CDR3 bases: TGTGCCAGCAGTCGCAGGGGGTTCGATGGCTACACCTTC.

The chain couples TRBV5-8 to TRBJ1-6, with D tentatively TRBD1 (6 bases). V dropped 4 bases and J dropped 6 bases, with 17 bases sitting between them. The CDR3 is 16 residues long. The germline CDR1 and CDR2 sequences are SGHTS and YDEGEE. The CDR3 bases are TGTGCCAGCAGCACACAGAATCAGGGGCCTAATTCACCCCTCCACTTT. Protein sequence: CASSTQNQGPNSPLHF.

This sequence joins TRBV30 and TRBJ1-5, with D perhaps matching TRBD1 (6 bases). The CDR3 is made up of 15 amino acids. Germline lookup yields CDR1 GTSNPN and CDR2 SVGIG (reference sequence). The V end was cut by 0 bases, the J end by 3 bases, with 12 bases between. The CDR3 nucleotides read TGTGCCTGGAGTGTAACGGGGGGGCACAATCAGCCCCAGCATTTT. Its protein product is CAWSVTGGHNQPQHF.

The gene calls are TRBV5-8 and TRBJ2-4; the D is unclear. CDR3 length: 12 residues. In germline, CDR1 is SGHTS, CDR2 YDEGEE. Trimming removed 3 bases at V and 12 bases at J, with 13 bases between. CDR3 in amino acids: CASSSNRNNQYF. The DNA of the CDR3 is TGTGCCAGCAGCTCTAACCGTAATAATCAGTACTTC.

This chain links TRBV5-1 with TRBJ1-1; 7 positions match TRBD1. Germline assignment: CDR1 SGHRS and CDR2 YFSETQ. The CDR3 spans 14 residues. Unmatched junction bases numbered 5, after V lost 1 base and J lost 5 bases. CDR3 amino acids: CASSLSSGGTEAFF. The CDR3 DNA sequence: TGCGCCAGCAGCTTGTCTTCAGGGGGGACTGAAGCTTTCTTT.

The J gene is TRBJ2-1, the V gene TRBV7-9, with 8 bases lining up with TRBD1. This CDR3 comprises 14 residues. Germline loops: CDR1 SEHNR, CDR2 FQNEAQ (reference sequence). V was clipped by 5 bases and J by 5 bases; unmatched bases: 5. The CDR3: CASSGTGPDNEQFF. CDR3 in DNA: TGTGCCAGCAGCGGGACAGGTCCAGACAATGAGCAGTTCTTC.

This chain links TRBV6-5 with TRBJ1-2, with D perhaps matching TRBD1 (6 bases). The CDR3 runs to 14 residues. V shed 0 bases and J shed 5 bases, with 10 bases lying between them. Germline V gene lookup returns CDR1 MNHEY and CDR2 SVGAGI. DNA for the CDR3: TGTGCCAGCAGTTACTCGGGCAGGGGTTATGGCTACACCTTC. It specifies CASSYSGRGYGYTF.

The rearrangement links TRBV28 to TRBJ2-3; 9 positions match TRBD2. The CDR3 covers 17 residues. Germline CDR1 MDHEN, CDR2 SYDVKM. V lost 8 bases, J lost 1 base, and 13 bases stayed unmatched. The DNA of the CDR3 is TGTGCCAGCTCTGCGTTATTAGCGGGAGTAGGCACAGATACGCAGTATTTT. Its protein is CASSALLAGVGTDTQYF.

The chain links TRBV29-1 to TRBJ2-1; D gene unclear. The V gene lost 5 bases and the J gene lost 0 bases, with 8 bases spanning the gap. Looked up from germline, CDR1 is SQVTM and CDR2 is ANQGSEA. The CDR3 totals 13 residues. CDR3 sequence reads: CSVKEFSYNEQFF. CDR3 DNA: TGCAGCGTTAAGGAGTTCTCCTACAATGAGCAGTTCTTC.

The J gene is TRBJ1-6, the V gene TRBV28; 7 positions match TRBD1. This CDR3 has 13 residues. The germline gives CDR1 MDHEN, CDR2 SYDVKM. Trimming took 8 bases from V and 10 from J; bases not matched to a gene: 8. CDR3 sequence reads: CASQQGRRSPLHF. The CDR3 DNA reads as TGTGCCAGCCAACAGGGGAGGAGATCACCCCTCCACTTT.

The chain recombines TRBV7-9 with TRBJ1-2; D may be TRBD1 (5 bases). This CDR3 contains 17 residues. The germline V gene has CDR1 SEHNR and CDR2 FQNEAQ (reference sequence). V lost 3 bases and J 4 bases, leaving 21 bases between the germline ends. In nucleotides, the CDR3 is TGTGCCAGCAGCTTGGAGACCGGAGAGAGGGGAGGCTATGGCTACACCTTC. This sequence encodes CASSLETGERGGYGYTF.

This chain links TRBV27 with TRBJ2-4; 14 nucleotides line up with TRBD2. V shed 2 bases, J shed 3 bases, and the junction held 6 bases outside the gene matches. Germline CDR1 and CDR2: MNHEY and SMNVEV (reference sequence). The CDR3 covers 18 residues. The CDR3 sequence is CASSLKGTSGSGKNIQYF. CDR3 coding DNA: TGTGCCAGCAGTTTAAAGGGGACTAGCGGGAGTGGCAAAAACATTCAGTACTTC.

V and J are TRBV28 and TRBJ2-2; D is perhaps TRBD2 (6 bases). CDR1 and CDR2 (germline): MDHEN, SYDVKM. The CDR3 contains 16 residues. V was pared by 2 bases and J by 7 bases, with 17 bases between. The CDR3: CASSLIAGTFHGELFF. The CDR3 DNA reads as TGTGCCAGCAGTTTAATCGCGGGAACTTTCCACGGGGAGCTGTTTTTT. Full variable domain (remainder filled in from reference TRBV28 and TRBJ2-2): DVKVTQSSRYLVKRTGEKVFLECVQDMDHENMFWYRQDPGLGLRLIYFSYDVKMKEKGDIPEGYSVSREKKERFSLILESASTNQTSMYLCASSLIAGTFHGELFFGEGSRLTVL.

This clone was seen only a few times. The V and J genes are TRBV7-9 and TRBJ2-3; TRBD2 aligns across 14 bases. This CDR3 contains 16 residues. The V gene end was trimmed by 5 bases and the J gene end by 5 bases; junction bases not matched to a gene: 6. Germline V lookup: CDR1 SEHNR, CDR2 FQNEAQ (reference sequence). The CDR3 protein is CASSIGLAGGGDTQYF. CDR3 bases: TGTGCCAGCAGCATTGGACTAGCGGGAGGAGGAGATACGCAGTATTTT.

The V call is TRBV5-4, the J call TRBJ2-2; TRBD2 matches at 8 bases. The V gene's germline CDR1 is SGHNT and CDR2 YYREEE (reference sequence). The trim removed 0 bases at V and 9 bases at J, leaving 7 bases unmatched. The CDR3 has 15 amino acids. The DNA for the CDR3 is TGTGCCAGCAGCTTGGAGGCGGGAGGACTCAGGGAGCTGTTTTTT. It specifies CASSLEAGGLRELFF.

The chain employs TRBV6-1 and TRBJ1-1; a weak D match, TRBD1 (5 bases). The V gene's germline CDR1 is MNHNS and CDR2 SASEGT. This CDR3 has 13 residues. Trimming removed 2 bases at V and 9 bases at J, with 13 bases between. CDR3 protein: CASSETSQGKAFF. In DNA form, the CDR3 reads TGTGCCAGCAGTGAAACAAGTCAGGGCAAAGCTTTCTTT.

This rearrangement joins TRBV4-2 to TRBJ2-2; 11 bases line up with TRBD2. V lost 3 bases to trimming and J lost 6 bases; unmatched junction nucleotides: 6. CDR1 and CDR2 (germline): LGHNA, YNFKEQ. CDR3 length: 16 amino acids. This chain's CDR3 is CASSQDPGLAAGELFF. The DNA of the CDR3 is TGTGCCAGCAGCCAGGACCCGGGACTAGCGGCCGGGGAGCTGTTTTTT.